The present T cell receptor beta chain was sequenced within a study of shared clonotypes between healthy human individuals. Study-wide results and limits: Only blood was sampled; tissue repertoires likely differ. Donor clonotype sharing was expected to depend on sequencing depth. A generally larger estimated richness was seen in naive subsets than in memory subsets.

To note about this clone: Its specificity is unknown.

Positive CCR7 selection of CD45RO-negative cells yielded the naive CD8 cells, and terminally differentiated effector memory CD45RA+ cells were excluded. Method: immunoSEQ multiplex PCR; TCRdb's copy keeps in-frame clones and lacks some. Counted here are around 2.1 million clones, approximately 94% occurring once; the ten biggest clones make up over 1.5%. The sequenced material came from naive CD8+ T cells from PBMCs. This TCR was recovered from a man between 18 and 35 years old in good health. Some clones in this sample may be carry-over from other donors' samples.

CDR3 sequence (DNA): TGTGCCAGTAGTATTGGAATGACCGGGTTCACTGAAGCTTTCTTT. It codes for CASSIGMTGFTEAFF. This chain joins TRBV19 and TRBJ1-1; D not certain. The CDR3 runs 15 residues. The V and J ends lost 3 bases and 4 bases respectively, with 15 bases between them. Germline V gene data show CDR1 as LNHDA and CDR2 as SQIVND (reference sequence). The full variable domain, its missing parts supplied by reference TRBV19 and TRBJ1-1, is DGGITQSPKYLFRKEGQNVTLSCEQNLNHDAMYWYRQDPGQGLRLIYYSQIVNDFQKGDIAEGYSVSREKKESFPLTVTSAQKNPTAFYLCASSIGMTGFTEAFFGQGTRLTVV.